This TCR beta chain is drawn from a study of metastatic and nonmetastatic thyroid tumors. This CDR3 has 14 residues. The germline V and J ends were trimmed by 4 bases and 16 bases, with 22 bases remaining between them. The germline V gene has CDR1 MGHRA and CDR2 YSYEKL. TCRdb re-called the PCR reads via MiXCR. Of 35,000 to 40,000 clones in the sample, more than 25% are singletons; the top ten hold about a tenth. Patients underwent thyroid surgery, and none had received any treatment before it. J is TRBJ1-4 and V is TRBV4-1; D may be TRBD1 (5 bases). The specimen was blood. The source of this sequence is a male donor with papillary thyroid cancer or a benign thyroid nodule (not recorded which). Some clones in this sample may be carry-over from other donors' samples. The CDR3 DNA follows: TGCGCCAGCAGCCTTCCGGGAGGGACTCCGACGGAGTTTTTT. Translated, it gives CASSLPGGTPTEFF.